Shown below are 5 T cell receptor beta chains from a single sample sequenced in a study of T-cell reconstitution after alpha-beta-depleted transplantation in children. A TCRbeta library incorporating unique molecular identifiers was prepared. MiXCR, run by TCRdb on the PCR reads, gives a single entry per CDR3 protein. The sample has hundreds of thousands of distinct CDR3 sequences; about 15% are singletons. The sequencing here drew on PBMCs from the stem cell graft donor, taken from the stem cell graft. These receptors all stem from a human donor who donated a stem cell graft to a child with acute myeloid leukemia.

This clonotype was counted at least ten times. The chain combines TRBV20-1 with TRBJ2-1; 9 positions match TRBD1. The CDR3 covers 15 residues. The germline V gene encodes CDR1 DFQATT and CDR2 SNEGSKA (reference sequence). The V and J ends lost 1 base and 1 base, in that order; junction bases with no gene match: 2. CDR3 in amino acids: CSARAGTGSYNEQFF. The CDR3 DNA is TGCAGTGCTAGAGCCGGGACAGGGTCCTACAATGAGCAGTTCTTC.

This clonotype was counted ten times or more. This chain joins TRBV20-1 and TRBJ2-5, with 11 bases identical to TRBD1. CDR3 size: 16 residues. Germline V gene data show CDR1 as DFQATT and CDR2 as SNEGSKA (reference sequence). V dropped 4 bases and J dropped 5; count of bases not matched to a gene: 12. The DNA of the CDR3 is TGCAGTGCTACTGAGTTGGACAGGGGGCTTTGGGAGACCCAGTACTTC. Encoded protein: CSATELDRGLWETQYF.

This clonotype was detected many times. The chain uses TRBV29-1 and TRBJ2-5; D may be TRBD1 (6 bases). CDR3 size: 13 residues. Germline CDR1 reads SQVTM; CDR2 reads ANQGSEA. V lost 5 bases to trimming and J lost 0 bases, with 10 bases between them. DNA of the CDR3: TGCAGCGTTAAAGGACAGTACCAAGAGACCCAGTACTTC. Protein product: CSVKGQYQETQYF.

There are many counts of this clonotype. The chain has TRBV7-2 and TRBJ1-5; D is uncertain. CDR1 is SGHTA, CDR2 FQGNSA, per germline. V lost 7 bases and J 3 bases, leaving 16 bases between the germline ends. This CDR3 comprises 15 residues. The CDR3 loop is CASTPDWTLNQPQHF. CDR3 DNA sequence: TGTGCCAGCACCCCAGACTGGACGCTCAATCAGCCCCAGCATTTT.

The chain has TRBV12-3 or TRBV12-4 and TRBJ1-3; D possibly corresponds to TRBD1 (5 bases). Trimming pared 7 bases from V and 8 bases from J, leaving 18 bases between. CDR3 size: 14 residues. In DNA, the CDR3 is TGTGCCAGCACCCCTGGGGGTCGGGGAGACACCATATATTTT. Protein sequence: CASTPGGRGDTIYF.